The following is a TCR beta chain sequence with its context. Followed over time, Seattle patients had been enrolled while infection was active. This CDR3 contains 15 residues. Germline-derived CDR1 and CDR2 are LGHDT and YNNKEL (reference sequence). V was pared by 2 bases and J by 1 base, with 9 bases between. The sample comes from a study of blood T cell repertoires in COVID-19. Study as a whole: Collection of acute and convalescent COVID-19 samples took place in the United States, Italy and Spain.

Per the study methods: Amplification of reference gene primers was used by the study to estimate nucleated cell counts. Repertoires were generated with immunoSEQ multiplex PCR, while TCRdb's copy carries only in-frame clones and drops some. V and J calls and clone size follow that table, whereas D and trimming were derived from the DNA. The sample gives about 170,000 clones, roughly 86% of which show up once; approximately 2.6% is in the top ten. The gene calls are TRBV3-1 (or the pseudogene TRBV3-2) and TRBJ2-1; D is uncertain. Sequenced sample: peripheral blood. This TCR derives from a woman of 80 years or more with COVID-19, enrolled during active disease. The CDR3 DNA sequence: TGTGCCAGCAGCCAAAATCGGTGGTCCTACAATGAGCAGTTCTTC. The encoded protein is CASSQNRWSYNEQFF.